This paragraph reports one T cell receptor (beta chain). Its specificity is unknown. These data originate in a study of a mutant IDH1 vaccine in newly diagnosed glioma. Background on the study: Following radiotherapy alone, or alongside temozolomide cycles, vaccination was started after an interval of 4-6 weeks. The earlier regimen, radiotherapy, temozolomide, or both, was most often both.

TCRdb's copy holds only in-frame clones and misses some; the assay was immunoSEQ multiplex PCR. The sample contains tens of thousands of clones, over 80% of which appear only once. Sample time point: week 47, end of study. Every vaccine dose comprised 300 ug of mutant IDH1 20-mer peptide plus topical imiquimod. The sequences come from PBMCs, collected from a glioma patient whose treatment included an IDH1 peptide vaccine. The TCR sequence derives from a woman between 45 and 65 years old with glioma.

Here the CDR3 DNA reads TGTGCCTGGAGTGACAATGTGGGGTTTTCCGGAAACACCATATATTTT. It codes for CAWSDNVGFSGNTIYF. This chain uses TRBV30 with TRBJ1-3, with D hard to call. Germline V CDR1 and CDR2: GTSNPN, SVGIG (reference sequence). This CDR3 contains 16 residues. V was clipped by 1 base and J by 4 bases, with 17 bases between them. Drawing the rest from reference TRBV30 and TRBJ1-3, the complete variable domain is SQTIHQWPATLVQPVGSPLSLECTVEGTSNPNLYWYRQAAGRGLQLLFYSVGIGQISSEVPQNLSASRPQDRQFILSSKKLLLSDSGFYLCAWSDNVGFSGNTIYFGEGSWLTVV.